This T cell receptor (delta chain) appears in the sequencing data of a study of Vγ9Vδ2 T cells in congenital toxoplasmosis (dated by TCRdb to about 2021). A note on the overall study: To diagnose congenital toxoplasmosis, IgG, IgM and IgA serology, Western blot and an in-house interferon-gamma release assay were used. The study compared gamma and delta chain CDR3 repertoires of sorted blood gammadelta T cells between congenitally T. gondii-infected and uninfected infants. Infant repertoires were sequenced at 2 months after birth and at 1 year of age. At 2 months, TCR sequencing included about 5 infected and around ten uninfected infants, while at 1 year the sequenced group was 3 infected and 4 uninfected infants.

About this clone: Its binding antigen is unknown. The translation of this DNA and the TCRdb protein of a much larger clone differ at residue 11, probably owing to a read error; the protein shown here is translated from the DNA.

Ends trimmed: V by 3 bases, J by 4 bases; bases unmatched to a gene: 10. According to the germline V gene, CDR1 reads GEAIGNYY and CDR2 reads EKD. The CDR3 runs 16 amino acids, cysteine and phenylalanine included. The kept DNA is CDR3 alone, 48 bases in frame from the first base. What the work shows at the level of the full study, not this receptor alone: At 2 months, TRGV9 and TRDV2 CDR3s of infected infants appeared to carry fewer N additions than uninfected infants, especially TRDV2-TRDJ1 sequences. Two months was the earliest age with enough suitable sample material for TCR repertoire analysis, so newborn repertoires were not sequenced. In approximately 2-month-old infants, germline-encoded fetal-type TRDV2 CDR3 sequences seemed to be more common in infected than in uninfected infants, which suggests a footprint of in utero expansion. The repertoire differences between infected and uninfected infants were less clear at 1 year of age than at 2 months. High prevalence of a public TRGV9 clonotype was observed in both infected and uninfected infants.

cDNA was made by template-switch reverse transcription with TRGC- and TRDC-specific primers in one tube, using SuperScript II. The TRGC primer was designed so that it would bind both of the constant genes TRGC1 and TRGC2. The KAPA Real-Time Library Amplification Kit was used to amplify TRG and TRD, and AMPure XP beads were used for purification between steps. Index PCR with the Nextera XT Index Kit was used to attach Illumina sequencing adapters. TRG and TRD amplicons were sequenced on an Illumina MiSeq with the V2 300 kit, giving 150 bp paired-end reads. The authors processed their data as follows. Before any further analysis, FastQC version 0.11.8 was used to check read quality. Reads were aligned to GenBank TRG or TRD reference genes, and CDR3 sequences were built with MiXCR version 3.0.3. Default MiXCR settings were kept, except that 3 rather than 5 consecutive nucleotides were used to assemble TRDD gene segments. N additions, CDR3 length, J segment length and clonotype sharing between samples were all calculated using VDJtools version 1.2.1. Out-of-frame CDR3 sequences and those containing stop codons were excluded from analysis. Infant repertoires were compared for overlap with previously published fetal, cord blood and adult blood Vgamma9Vdelta2 repertoires. After TCRdb called clones again from the public reads with CATT, rows with identical DNA were merged. TCRdb assigned the V and J calls; the authors' analysis was not used. This sample comprises roughly 540 delta-chain clones, about 4.5% of them detected only once. In total, the top ten clones hold 20% to 30% of the sample.

The same treatment, consisting of spiramycin and/or pyrimethamine plus sulfadiazine plus folinic acid, was given to mothers of infected and uninfected infants alike. All infants, infected and uninfected, were born by term delivery after more than 37 weeks of gestation. About 1 mL of blood was processed into PBMCs by Lymphoprep gradient centrifugation, after which the PBMCs were cryopreserved in liquid nitrogen and shipped to Belgium. After thawing, PBMCs were labeled with Zombie NIR viability dye and stained with CD3, TCR gammadelta, Vgamma9 and Vdelta2 antibodies. Sorting of CD3+ TCRgammadelta+ T cells was performed on a FACSAria III, with a mean purity of roughly 98%. For each sample, RNA was extracted from around 10,000 sorted gammadelta T cells with the RNeasy Micro Kit. Infants were born to mothers enrolled with primary T. gondii infection during pregnancy. Peripheral blood was collected from the infants at an outpatient microbiology and virology center in Pavia, Italy.

The sequence joins TRDV2 to TRDJ1, and 10 junctional nucleotides match TRDD3. TCRdb is silent on the J gene; assignment here came from matching the DNA to germline. This TCR came from a child under 10 years old born to a mother with Toxoplasma gondii infection during pregnancy, either congenitally infected or uninfected (not recorded which). The specimen sequenced was gamma-delta T cells from blood. The base sequence is TGTGCCTGTGACGATCTGGGGGATAAGACGATCGATAAACTCATCTTT. This yields the protein CACDDLGDKTIDKLIF.